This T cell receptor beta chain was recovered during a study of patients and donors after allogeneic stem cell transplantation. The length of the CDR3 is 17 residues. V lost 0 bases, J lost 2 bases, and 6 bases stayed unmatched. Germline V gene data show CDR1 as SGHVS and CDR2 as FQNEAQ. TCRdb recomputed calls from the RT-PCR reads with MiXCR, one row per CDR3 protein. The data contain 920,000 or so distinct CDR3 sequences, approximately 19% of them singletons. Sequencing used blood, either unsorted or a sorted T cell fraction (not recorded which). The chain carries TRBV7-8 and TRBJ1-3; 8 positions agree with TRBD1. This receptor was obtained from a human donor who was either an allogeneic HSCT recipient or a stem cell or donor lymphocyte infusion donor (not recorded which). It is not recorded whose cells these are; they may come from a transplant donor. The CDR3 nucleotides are TGTGCCAGCAGCTTAGCTGCGGACAGGGTTACTGGAAACACCATATATTTT. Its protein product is CASSLAADRVTGNTIYF. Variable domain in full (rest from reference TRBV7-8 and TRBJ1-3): GAGVSQSPRYKVAKRGQDVALRCDPISGHVSLFWYQQALGQGPEFLTYFQNEAQLDKSGLPSDRFFAERPEGSVSTLKIQRTQQEDSAVYLCASSLAADRVTGNTIYFGEGSWLTVV.